This T cell receptor beta chain originates from a study of blood T cell repertoires in COVID-19. At the level of the study: Sites in the United States, Italy and Spain provided acute and convalescent COVID-19 samples.

The authors' processing: Amplification from reference gene primers served as the basis for estimated nucleated cell counts. Here immunoSEQ multiplex PCR was the method, and the copy in TCRdb shows in-frame clones only, minus some. V, J and clone size were drawn from that table, and D and trimming were deduced from the DNA. The table lists about 49,000 clones, about 89% of them singletons. The ends were cut back, 0 bases at V and 0 bases at J, with 11 bases in the middle. The germline V gene encodes CDR1 MGHRA and CDR2 YSYEKL. The CDR3 contains 17 residues. The chain joins TRBV4-1 to TRBJ1-4; D is possibly TRBD1 (6 bases). The clonotype originates from a human donor in a cohort sampled during active COVID-19. Source material: peripheral blood. CDR3 sequence reads: CASSQERDIATNEKLFF. The CDR3 coding sequence is TGCGCCAGCAGCCAAGAGAGGGACATAGCAACTAATGAAAAACTGTTTTTT.